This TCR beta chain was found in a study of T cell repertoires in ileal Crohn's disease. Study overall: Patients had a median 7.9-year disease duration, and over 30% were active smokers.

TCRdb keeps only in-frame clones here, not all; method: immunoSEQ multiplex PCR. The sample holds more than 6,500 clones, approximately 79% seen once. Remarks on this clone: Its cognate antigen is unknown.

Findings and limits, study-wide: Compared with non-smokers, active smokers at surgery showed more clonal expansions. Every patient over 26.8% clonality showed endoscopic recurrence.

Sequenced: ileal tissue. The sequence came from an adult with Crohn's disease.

CDR3 sequence reads: CASSFPGGWGETQYF. In DNA form, the CDR3 reads TGTGCCAGCAGTTTCCCGGGGGGTTGGGGGGAGACCCAGTACTTC. The chain combines TRBV6-6 with TRBJ2-5, with 7 bases aligning to TRBD2. The trim removed 4 bases at V and 5 bases at J, leaving 10 bases unmatched. CDR1 is MNHNY and CDR2 is SVGAGI in the germline V gene (reference sequence). The CDR3 has 15 residues.